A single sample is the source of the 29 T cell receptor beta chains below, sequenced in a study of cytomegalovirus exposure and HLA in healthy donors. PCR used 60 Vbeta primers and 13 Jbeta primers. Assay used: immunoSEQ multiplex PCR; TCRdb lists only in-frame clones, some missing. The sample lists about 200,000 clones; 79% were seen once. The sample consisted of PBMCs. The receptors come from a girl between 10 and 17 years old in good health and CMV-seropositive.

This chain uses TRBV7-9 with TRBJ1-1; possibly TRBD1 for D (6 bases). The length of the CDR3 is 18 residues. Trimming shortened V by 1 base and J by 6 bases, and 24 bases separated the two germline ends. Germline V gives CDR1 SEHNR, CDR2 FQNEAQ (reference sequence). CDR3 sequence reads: CASSLVIGLQGGGPEAFF. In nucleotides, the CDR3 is TGTGCCAGCAGCTTAGTAATCGGCCTACAGGGCGGGGGGCCTGAAGCTTTCTTT.

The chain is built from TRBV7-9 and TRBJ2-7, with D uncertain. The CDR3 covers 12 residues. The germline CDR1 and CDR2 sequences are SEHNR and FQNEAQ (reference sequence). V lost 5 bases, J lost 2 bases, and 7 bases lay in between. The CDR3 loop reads CASSPGPYEQYF. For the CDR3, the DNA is TGTGCCAGCAGCCCTGGCCCCTACGAGCAGTACTTC.

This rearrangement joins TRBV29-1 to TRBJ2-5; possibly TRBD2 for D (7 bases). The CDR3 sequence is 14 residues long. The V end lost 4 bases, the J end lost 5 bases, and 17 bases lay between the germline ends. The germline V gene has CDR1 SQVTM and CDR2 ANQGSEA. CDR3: CSVVDLGGLETQYF. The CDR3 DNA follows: TGCAGCGTTGTGGACTTGGGGGGGCTCGAGACCCAGTACTTC.

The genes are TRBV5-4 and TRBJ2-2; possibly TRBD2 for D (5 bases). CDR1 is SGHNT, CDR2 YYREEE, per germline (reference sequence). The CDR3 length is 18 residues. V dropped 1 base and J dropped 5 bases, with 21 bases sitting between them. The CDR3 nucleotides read TGTGCCAGCAGCTTGAAGTACTTGAGGGATTGGGGAACCGGGGAGCTGTTTTTT. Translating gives CASSLKYLRDWGTGELFF.

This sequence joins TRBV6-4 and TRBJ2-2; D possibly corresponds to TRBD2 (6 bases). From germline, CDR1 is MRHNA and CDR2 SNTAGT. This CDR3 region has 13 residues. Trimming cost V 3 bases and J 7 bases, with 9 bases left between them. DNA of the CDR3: TGTGCCAGCAGTGAAGAGGGAGGCGGGGAGCTGTTTTTT. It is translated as CASSEEGGGELFF.

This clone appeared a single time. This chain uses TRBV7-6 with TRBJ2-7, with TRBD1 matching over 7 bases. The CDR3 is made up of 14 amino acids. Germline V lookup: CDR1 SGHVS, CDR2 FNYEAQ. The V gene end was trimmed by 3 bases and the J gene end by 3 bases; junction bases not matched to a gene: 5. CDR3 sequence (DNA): TGTGCCAGCAGCTTGACCGGGACAGTCTACGAGCAGTACTTC. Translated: CASSLTGTVYEQYF.

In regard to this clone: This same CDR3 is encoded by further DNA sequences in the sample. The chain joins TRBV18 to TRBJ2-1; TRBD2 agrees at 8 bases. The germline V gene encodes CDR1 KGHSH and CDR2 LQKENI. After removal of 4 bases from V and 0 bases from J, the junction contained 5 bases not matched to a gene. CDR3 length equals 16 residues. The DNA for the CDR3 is TGTGCCAGCTCACGAGATGCGGGGGGCTCCTACAATGAGCAGTTCTTC. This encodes CASSRDAGGSYNEQFF.

The CDR3 nucleotides read TGTGCCAGCAGTTACTGGCCAGGGCCCCCAAACTATGGCTACACCTTC. Its translation is CASSYWPGPPNYGYTF. This sequence joins TRBV6-5 and TRBJ1-2; D might be TRBD1 (5 bases). V was clipped by 1 base and J by 2 bases, with 14 bases between them. This CDR3 is 16 amino acids long. The germline V gene has CDR1 MNHEY and CDR2 SVGAGI.

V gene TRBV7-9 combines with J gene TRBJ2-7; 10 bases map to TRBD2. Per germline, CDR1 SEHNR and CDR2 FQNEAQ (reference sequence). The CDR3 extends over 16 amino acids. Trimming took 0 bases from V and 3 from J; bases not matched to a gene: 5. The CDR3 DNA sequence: TGTGCCAGCAGCTTAGCGAGCGGGGGGGCCTTCTACGAGCAGTACTTC. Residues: CASSLASGGAFYEQYF. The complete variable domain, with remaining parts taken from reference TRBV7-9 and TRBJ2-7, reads DTGVSQNPRHKITKRGQNVTFRCDPISEHNRLYWYRQTLGQGPEFLTYFQNEAQLEKSRLLSDRFSAERPKGSFSTLEIQRTEQGDSAMYLCASSLASGGAFYEQYFGPGTRLTVT.

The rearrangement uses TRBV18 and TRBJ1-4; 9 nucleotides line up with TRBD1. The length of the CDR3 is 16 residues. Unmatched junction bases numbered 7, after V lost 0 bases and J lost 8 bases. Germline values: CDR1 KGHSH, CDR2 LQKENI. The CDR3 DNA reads TGTGCCAGCTCACCACCGAAGGGGACAGGGCCGGAAAAACTGTTTTTT. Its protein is CASSPPKGTGPEKLFF.

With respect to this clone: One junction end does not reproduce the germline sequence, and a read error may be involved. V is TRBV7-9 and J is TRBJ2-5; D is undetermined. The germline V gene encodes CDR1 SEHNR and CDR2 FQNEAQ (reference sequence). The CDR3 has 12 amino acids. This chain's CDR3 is CSSSPLYGTQYF. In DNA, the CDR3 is TGTTCCAGCAGCCCCCTATACGGGACCCAGTACTTC.

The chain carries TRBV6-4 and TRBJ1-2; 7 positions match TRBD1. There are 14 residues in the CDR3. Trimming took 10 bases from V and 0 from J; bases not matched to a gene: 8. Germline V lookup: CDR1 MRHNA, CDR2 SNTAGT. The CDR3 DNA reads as TGTGCCATAAGCACAGGGGACACTAACTATGGCTACACCTTC. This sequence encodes CAISTGDTNYGYTF.

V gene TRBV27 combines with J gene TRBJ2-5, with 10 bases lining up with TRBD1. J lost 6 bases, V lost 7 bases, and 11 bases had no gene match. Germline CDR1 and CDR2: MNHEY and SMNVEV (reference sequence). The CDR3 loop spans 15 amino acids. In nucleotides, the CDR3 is TGTGCCAGCAAGGCCGGGACAGGGGAGAGGAAGACCCAGTACTTC. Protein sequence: CASKAGTGERKTQYF.

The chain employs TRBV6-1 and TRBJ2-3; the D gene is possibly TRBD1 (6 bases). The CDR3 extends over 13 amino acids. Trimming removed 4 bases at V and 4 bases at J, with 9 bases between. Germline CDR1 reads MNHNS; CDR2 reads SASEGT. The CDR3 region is CASSAGAPDTQYF. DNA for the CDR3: TGTGCCAGCAGTGCAGGGGCCCCAGATACGCAGTATTTT.

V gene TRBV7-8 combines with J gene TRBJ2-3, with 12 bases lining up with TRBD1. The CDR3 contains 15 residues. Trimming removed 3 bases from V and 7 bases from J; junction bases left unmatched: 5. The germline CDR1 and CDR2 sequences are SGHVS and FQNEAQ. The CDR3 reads CASSLTGQGANTQYF. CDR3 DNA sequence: TGTGCCAGCAGCTTGACGGGACAGGGGGCAAATACGCAGTATTTT.

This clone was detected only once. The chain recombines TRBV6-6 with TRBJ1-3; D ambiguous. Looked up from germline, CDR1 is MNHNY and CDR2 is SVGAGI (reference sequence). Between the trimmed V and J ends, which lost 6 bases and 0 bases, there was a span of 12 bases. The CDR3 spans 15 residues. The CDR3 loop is CASSPRTFSGNTIYF. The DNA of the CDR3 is TGTGCCAGCAGCCCTAGGACTTTCTCTGGAAACACCATATATTTT.

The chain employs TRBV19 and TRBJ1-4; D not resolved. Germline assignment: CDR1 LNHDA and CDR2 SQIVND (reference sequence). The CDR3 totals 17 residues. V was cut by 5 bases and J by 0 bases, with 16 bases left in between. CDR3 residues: CASSRVAKIATNEKLFF. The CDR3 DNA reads TGTGCCAGTAGTCGAGTCGCTAAGATTGCAACTAATGAAAAACTGTTTTTT.

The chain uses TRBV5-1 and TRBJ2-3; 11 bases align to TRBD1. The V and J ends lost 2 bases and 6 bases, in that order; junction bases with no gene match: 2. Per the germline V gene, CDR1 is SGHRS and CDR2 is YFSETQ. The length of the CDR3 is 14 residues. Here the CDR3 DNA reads TGCGCCAGCAGCTTTGGACAGGGGGCGGATACGCAGTATTTT. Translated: CASSFGQGADTQYF.

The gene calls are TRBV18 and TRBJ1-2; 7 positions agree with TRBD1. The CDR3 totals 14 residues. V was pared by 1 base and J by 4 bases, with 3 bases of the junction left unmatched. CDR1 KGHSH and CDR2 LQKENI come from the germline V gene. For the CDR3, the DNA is TGTGCCAGCTCACCACAGGGGGCGCCCTATGGCTACACCTTC. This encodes CASSPQGAPYGYTF.

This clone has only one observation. As DNA, the CDR3 is TGTGCCAGCAGTGATCCGGACACCCACACTGAAGCTTTCTTT. This encodes CASSDPDTHTEAFF. V and J are TRBV6-1 and TRBJ1-1; TRBD1 is a possible D gene (5 bases). Germline CDR1 is MNHNS and CDR2 is SASEGT. The V end lost 3 bases, the J end lost 3 bases, and 11 bases lay between the germline ends. The CDR3 runs to 14 residues.

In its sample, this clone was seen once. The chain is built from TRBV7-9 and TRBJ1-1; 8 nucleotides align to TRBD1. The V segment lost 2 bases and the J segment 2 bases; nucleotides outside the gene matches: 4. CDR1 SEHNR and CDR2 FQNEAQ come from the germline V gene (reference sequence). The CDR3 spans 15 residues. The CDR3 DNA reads TGTGCCAGCAGCTTATTTACAGGGGGAAACACTGAAGCTTTCTTT. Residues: CASSLFTGGNTEAFF.

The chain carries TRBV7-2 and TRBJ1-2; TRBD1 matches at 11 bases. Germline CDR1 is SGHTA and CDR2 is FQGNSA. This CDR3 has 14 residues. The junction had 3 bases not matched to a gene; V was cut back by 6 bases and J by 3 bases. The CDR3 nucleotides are TGTGCCAGCAGATTGGGACAGGGGGACTATGGCTACACCTTC. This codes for CASRLGQGDYGYTF.

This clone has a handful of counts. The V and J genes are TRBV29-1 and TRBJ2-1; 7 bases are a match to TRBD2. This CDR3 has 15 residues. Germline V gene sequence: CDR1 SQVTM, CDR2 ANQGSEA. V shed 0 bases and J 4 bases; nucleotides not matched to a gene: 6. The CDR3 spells CSVEEAGRPYNEQFF. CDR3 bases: TGCAGCGTTGAAGAAGCGGGGAGACCTTACAATGAGCAGTTCTTC.

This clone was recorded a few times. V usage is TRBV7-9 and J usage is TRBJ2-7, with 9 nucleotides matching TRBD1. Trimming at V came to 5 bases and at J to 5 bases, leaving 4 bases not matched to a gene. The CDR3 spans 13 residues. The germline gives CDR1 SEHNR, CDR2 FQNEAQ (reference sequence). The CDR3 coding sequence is TGTGCCAGCAGCCCTGGACAGGGGAACGAGCAGTACTTC. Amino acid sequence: CASSPGQGNEQYF.

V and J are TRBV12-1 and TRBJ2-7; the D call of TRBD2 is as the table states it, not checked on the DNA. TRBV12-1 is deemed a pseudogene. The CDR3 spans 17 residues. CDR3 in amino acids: CASSFAGRTSGDYEQYF. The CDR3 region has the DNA TGTGCCAGCAGCTTTGCGGGGAGGACTAGTGGGGACTACGAGCAGTACTTC.

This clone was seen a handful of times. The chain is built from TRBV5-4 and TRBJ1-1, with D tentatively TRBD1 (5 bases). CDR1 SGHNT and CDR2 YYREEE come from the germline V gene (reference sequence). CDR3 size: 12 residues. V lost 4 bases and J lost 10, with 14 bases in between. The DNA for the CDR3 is TGTGCCAGCAGCATGATGGGGGGGGGAGCTTTCTTT. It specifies CASSMMGGGAFF. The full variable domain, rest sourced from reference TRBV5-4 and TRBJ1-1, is ETGVTQSPTHLIKTRGQQVTLRCSSQSGHNTVSWYQQALGQGPQFIFQYYREEENGRGNFPPRFSGLQFPNYSSELNVNALELDDSALYLCASSMMGGGAFFGQGTRLTVV.

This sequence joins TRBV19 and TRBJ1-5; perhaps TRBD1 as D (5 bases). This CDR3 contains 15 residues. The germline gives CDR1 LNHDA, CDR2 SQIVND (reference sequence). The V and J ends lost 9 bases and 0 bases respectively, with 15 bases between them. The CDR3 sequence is CASSGGAGSNQPQHF. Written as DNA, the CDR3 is TGTGCCAGCAGCGGAGGGGCAGGTAGCAATCAGCCCCAGCATTTT.

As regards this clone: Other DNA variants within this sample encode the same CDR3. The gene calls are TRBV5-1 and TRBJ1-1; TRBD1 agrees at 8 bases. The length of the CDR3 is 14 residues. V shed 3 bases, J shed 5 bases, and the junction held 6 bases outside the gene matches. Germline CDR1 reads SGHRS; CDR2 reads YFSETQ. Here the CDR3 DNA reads TGCGCCAGCAGCTCCGGACAGGGAGGAACTGAAGCTTTCTTT. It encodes CASSSGQGGTEAFF.

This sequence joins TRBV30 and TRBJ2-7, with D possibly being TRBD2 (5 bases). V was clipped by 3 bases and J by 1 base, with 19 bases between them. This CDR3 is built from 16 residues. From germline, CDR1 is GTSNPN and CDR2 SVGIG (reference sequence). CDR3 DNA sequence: TGTGCCTGGAGCGCCCTCATAGCGCTACCTTCCTACGAGCAGTACTTC. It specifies CAWSALIALPSYEQYF.